Presented here are 7 T cell receptor beta chains from one specimen sequenced in a study of response to subunit inactivated influenza vaccine. A single record per CDR3 protein comes from TCRdb applying MiXCR to the RT-PCR reads. The sample lists 290,000 or so distinct CDR3 sequences, 22% occurring once. The sample consisted of PBMCs from blood, taken roughly 20 months after vaccination. These TCRs come from a man in his fifties or sixties who received an inactivated influenza vaccine.

The chain has TRBV18 and TRBJ1-5; D is uncertain. V lost 2 bases, J lost 0 bases, and 8 bases lay in between. CDR1 KGHSH and CDR2 LQKENI come from the germline V gene. This CDR3 comprises 15 residues. The CDR3 sequence: CASSPNRNSNQPQHF. CDR3 nucleotides: TGTGCCAGCTCACCAAACAGAAATAGCAATCAGCCCCAGCATTTT. The variable domain in full, completed from reference TRBV18 and TRBJ1-5, reads NAGVMQNPRHLVRRRGQEARLRCSPMKGHSHVYWYRQLPEEGLKFMVYLQKENIIDESGMPKERFSAEFPKEGPSILRIQQVVRGDSAAYFCASSPNRNSNQPQHFGDGTRLSIL.

A few counts support this clonotype. The chain joins TRBV11-2 to TRBJ1-1; D is ambiguous. The germline gives CDR1 SGHAT, CDR2 FQNNGV. V lost 6 bases to trimming and J lost 8 bases, with 10 bases between them. The CDR3 extends over 11 amino acids. This CDR3 is CASSPAIEAFF. CDR3 nucleotides: TGTGCCAGCAGTCCGGCGATCGAAGCTTTCTTT.

The chain links TRBV4-3 to TRBJ2-7, with D perhaps assigned TRBD1 or TRBD2 (5 bases each). Germline CDR1 reads LGHNA; CDR2 reads YSLEER. V was clipped by 0 bases and J by 6 bases, with 9 bases between them. This CDR3 comprises 13 residues. The CDR3 nucleotides are TGCGCCAGCAGCCAAGAAGAGGGGTTCGAGCAGTACTTC. This sequence encodes CASSQEEGFEQYF.

The V and J genes are TRBV10-3 and TRBJ1-5, with D possibly being TRBD1 (6 bases). Between the trimmed V and J ends, which lost 3 bases and 7 bases, there was a span of 16 bases. This CDR3 is 15 amino acids long. Germline CDR1 ENHRY, CDR2 SYGVKD. As DNA, the CDR3 is TGTGCCATCAGTGACAATAGGGGGGCAGGACAGCCCCAGCATTTT. Its translation: CAISDNRGAGQPQHF.

In its sample, this clonotype was seen many times. The rearrangement links TRBV19 to TRBJ1-6; D is possibly TRBD1 (5 bases). This CDR3 has 14 amino acids. Per germline, CDR1 LNHDA and CDR2 SQIVND (reference sequence). Trimming stripped 4 bases from V and 6 bases from J, with 10 bases between. CDR3 region: CASSNRDFNSPLHF. The CDR3 DNA is TGTGCCAGTAGTAACCGGGACTTTAATTCACCCCTCCACTTT.

This chain links TRBV20-1 with TRBJ2-5, with 10 bases identical to TRBD2. The CDR3 loop spans 16 amino acids. Germline assignment: CDR1 DFQATT and CDR2 SNEGSKA (reference sequence). V lost 8 bases and J lost 5; bases outside the gene matches: 17. The CDR3 coding sequence is TGCAGTACACAACAGCGGGGGGGCGCCCGGCGCGAGACCCAGTACTTC. Amino acids: CSTQQRGGARRETQYF.

This clonotype was counted between two and nine times. The chain has TRBV21-1 and TRBJ2-7; the D segment call TRBD1 is taken from the table without a DNA check. TRBV21-1 represents a pseudogene. CDR3 size: 13 residues. CDR3 in amino acids: CASSKAQGTEQYF. Here the CDR3 DNA reads TGTGCCAGCAGCAAAGCGCAAGGGACCGAGCAGTACTTC.